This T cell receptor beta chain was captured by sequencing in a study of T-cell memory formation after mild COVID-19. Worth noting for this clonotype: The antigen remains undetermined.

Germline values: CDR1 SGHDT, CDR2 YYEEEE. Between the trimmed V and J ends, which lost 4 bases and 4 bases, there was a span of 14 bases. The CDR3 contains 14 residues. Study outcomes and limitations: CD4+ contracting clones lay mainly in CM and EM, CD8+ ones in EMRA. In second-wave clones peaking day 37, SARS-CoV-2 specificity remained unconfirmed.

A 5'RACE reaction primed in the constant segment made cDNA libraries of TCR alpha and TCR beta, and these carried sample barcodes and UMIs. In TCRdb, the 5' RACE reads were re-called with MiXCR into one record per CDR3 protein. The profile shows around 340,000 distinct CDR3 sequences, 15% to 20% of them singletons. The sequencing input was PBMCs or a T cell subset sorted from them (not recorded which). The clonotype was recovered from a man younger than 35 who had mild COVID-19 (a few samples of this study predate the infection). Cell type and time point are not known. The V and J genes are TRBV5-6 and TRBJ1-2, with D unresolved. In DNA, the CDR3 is TGTGCCAGCAGCCTAGGAGGGTTCAGCTATGGCTACACCTTC. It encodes CASSLGGFSYGYTF.